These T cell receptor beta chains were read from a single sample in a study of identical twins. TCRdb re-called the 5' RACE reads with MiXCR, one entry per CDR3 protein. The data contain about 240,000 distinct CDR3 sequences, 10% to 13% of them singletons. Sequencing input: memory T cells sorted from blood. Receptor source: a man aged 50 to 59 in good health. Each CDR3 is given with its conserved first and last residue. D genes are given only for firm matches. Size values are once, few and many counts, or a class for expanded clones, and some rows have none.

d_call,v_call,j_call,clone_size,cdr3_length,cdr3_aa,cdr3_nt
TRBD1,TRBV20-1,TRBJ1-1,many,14,CSARPGQSTTEAFF,TGCAGTGCTAGACCGGGACAGTCGACGACTGAAGCTTTCTTT
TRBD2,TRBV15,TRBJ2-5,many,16,CATSDSLAGGQETQYF,TGTGCCACCAGCGATTCTCTAGCGGGGGGCCAAGAGACCCAGTACTTC
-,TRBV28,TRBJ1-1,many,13,CASSLGIEGLAFF,TGTGCCAGCAGTTTAGGTATAGAGGGACTGGCTTTCTTT
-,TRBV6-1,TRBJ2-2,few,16,CASRPRQIANTGELFF,TGTGCCAGCAGGCCCCGGCAGATCGCGAACACCGGGGAGCTGTTTTTT
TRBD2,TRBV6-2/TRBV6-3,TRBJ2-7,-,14,CASGTQRGRWEQYF,TGTGCCAGCGGAACACAGCGGGGTCGGTGGGAGCAGTACTTC
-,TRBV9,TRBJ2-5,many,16,CASSSLSGGVQETQYF,TGTGCCAGCAGCTCCCTAAGTGGCGGGGTTCAAGAGACCCAGTACTTC
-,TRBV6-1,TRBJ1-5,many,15,CASSPEGVSNQPQHF,TGTGCCAGCAGCCCCGAGGGAGTTAGCAATCAGCCCCAGCATTTT
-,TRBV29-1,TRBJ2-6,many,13,CSVVGAGANVLTF,TGCAGCGTTGTGGGAGCTGGGGCCAACGTCCTGACTTTC
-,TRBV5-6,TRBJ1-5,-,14,CASSLRSGNQPQHF,TGTGCCAGCAGCTTGAGGTCGGGCAATCAGCCCCAGCATTTT
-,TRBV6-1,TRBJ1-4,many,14,CASTMDGRREKLFF,TGTGCCAGCACCATGGACGGACGGCGAGAAAAACTGTTTTTT
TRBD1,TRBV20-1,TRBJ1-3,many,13,CSALGQGTDTIYF,TGCAGTGCTCTCGGACAGGGTACTGACACCATATATTTT
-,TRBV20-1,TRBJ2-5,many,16,CSARSSVGQYQETQYF,TGCAGTGCTAGAAGTTCGGTCGGGCAGTACCAAGAGACCCAGTACTTC
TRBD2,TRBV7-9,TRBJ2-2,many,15,CASSQGLAGAGELFF,TGTGCCAGCAGCCAGGGACTAGCGGGAGCCGGGGAGCTGTTTTTT
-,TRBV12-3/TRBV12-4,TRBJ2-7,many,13,CASSGGSAYEQYF,TGTGCCAGCAGCGGGGGAAGTGCCTACGAGCAGTACTTC
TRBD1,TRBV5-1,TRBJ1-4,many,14,CASSLRQGQEKLFF,TGCGCCAGCAGCTTGAGACAGGGGCAAGAAAAACTGTTTTTT
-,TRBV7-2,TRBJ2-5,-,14,CASSSWGRVETQYF,TGTGCCAGCAGCTCTTGGGGCAGGGTAGAGACCCAGTACTTC
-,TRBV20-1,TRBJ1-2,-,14,CSASETAGEDGYTF,TGCAGTGCTAGTGAAACAGCGGGCGAAGATGGCTACACCTTC
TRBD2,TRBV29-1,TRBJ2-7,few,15,CSCTGTSGGTYEQYF,TGCAGCTGCACCGGGACTAGCGGGGGGACCTACGAGCAGTACTTC
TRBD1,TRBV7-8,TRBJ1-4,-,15,CASSEGGQLNEKLFF,TGTGCCAGCAGCGAGGGGGGACAGCTTAATGAAAAACTGTTTTTT
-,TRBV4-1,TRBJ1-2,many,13,CASSDEANYGYTF,TGCGCCAGCAGCGATGAGGCTAACTATGGCTACACCTTC
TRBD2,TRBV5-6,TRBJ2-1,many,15,CASTMGLAGSRQQFF,TGTGCCAGCACCATGGGACTAGCGGGATCACGACAGCAGTTCTTC
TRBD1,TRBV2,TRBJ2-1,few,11,CASTKGATQFF,TGTGCCAGCACTAAGGGGGCGACGCAGTTCTTC
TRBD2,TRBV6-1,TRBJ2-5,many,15,CASTPLGGAKETQYF,TGTGCCAGCACCCCTCTCGGGGGGGCCAAAGAGACCCAGTACTTC